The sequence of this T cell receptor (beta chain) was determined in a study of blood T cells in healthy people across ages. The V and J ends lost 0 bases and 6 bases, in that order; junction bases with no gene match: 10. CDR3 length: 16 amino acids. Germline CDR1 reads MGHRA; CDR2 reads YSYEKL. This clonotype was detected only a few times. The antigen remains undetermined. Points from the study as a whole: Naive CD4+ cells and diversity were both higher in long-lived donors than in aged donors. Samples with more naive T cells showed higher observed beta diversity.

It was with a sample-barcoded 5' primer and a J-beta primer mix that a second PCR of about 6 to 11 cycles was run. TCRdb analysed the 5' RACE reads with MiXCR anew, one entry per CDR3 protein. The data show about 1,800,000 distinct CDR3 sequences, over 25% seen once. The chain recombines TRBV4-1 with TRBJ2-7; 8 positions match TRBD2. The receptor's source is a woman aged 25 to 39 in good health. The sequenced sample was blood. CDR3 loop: CASSQDLTGGRREQYF. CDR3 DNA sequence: TGCGCCAGCAGCCAAGATCTAACGGGGGGGCGACGCGAGCAGTACTTC.